The 7 T cell receptor beta chains given below trace back to one sample, sequenced in a study of blood T cell repertoires in COVID-19. Some clones are missing from TCRdb's copy, which holds only in-frame ones; the method was immunoSEQ multiplex PCR. The profile covers 130,000 to 150,000 clones, with approximately 90% appearing a single time and 3.5% to 4.5% taken by the ten largest. The sample comprised PBMCs or T cells enriched from blood (not recorded which). All receptors derive from a woman in her thirties or forties who had been exposed to COVID-19.

The rearrangement joins TRBV7-2 to TRBJ2-2; D ambiguous. Germline assignment: CDR1 SGHTA and CDR2 FQGNSA. V lost 6 bases and J lost 2, with 4 bases in between. This CDR3 is 12 amino acids long. The CDR3 DNA is TGTGCCAGCAGACTTAACACCGGGGAGCTGTTTTTT. This encodes CASRLNTGELFF.

This clone was recorded once. The chain uses TRBV2 and TRBJ1-1, with a tentative D call TRBD1 (5 bases). With 8 bases removed from V and 0 bases from J, the gap between germline ends came to 13 bases. The CDR3 runs 14 residues. Per germline, CDR1 SNHLY and CDR2 FYNNEI. The CDR3 coding sequence is TGTGCCAGCTTCGACAGCTTCATGAACACTGAAGCTTTCTTT. It codes for CASFDSFMNTEAFF.

The chain couples TRBV10-2 to TRBJ2-1, with a weak D call TRBD1 (5 bases). From germline, CDR1 is WSHSY and CDR2 SAAADI. Deletions cut 4 bases from V and 9 bases from J, with 19 bases between. The length of the CDR3 is 15 residues. The CDR3 loop is CASSVGSGGGAEQFF. The CDR3 region has the DNA TGCGCCAGCAGTGTGGGGTCAGGTGGTGGGGCTGAGCAGTTCTTC.

The chain recombines TRBV5-1 with TRBJ2-2, with TRBD2 as a possible D gene (6 bases). The CDR3 consists of 15 residues. The V and J ends lost 4 bases and 6 bases respectively, with 16 bases between them. Germline CDR1 and CDR2: SGHRS and YFSETQ. Here the CDR3 reads CASSRDSQGAGELFF. The CDR3 DNA follows: TGCGCCAGCAGCCGGGACTCTCAAGGGGCCGGGGAGCTGTTTTTT.

This sequence joins TRBV7-2 and TRBJ2-3; 8 bases are shared with TRBD2. Trimming removed 3 bases from V and 4 bases from J; junction bases left unmatched: 6. CDR3 size: 15 residues. From germline, CDR1 is SGHTA and CDR2 FQGNSA. CDR3 coding DNA: TGTGCCAGCAGCTTCCGGGAGGGCCCCGCAGATACGCAGTATTTT. Its protein product is CASSFREGPADTQYF.

V usage is TRBV6-5 and J usage is TRBJ1-1; TRBD1 matches 11 bases. V lost 0 bases to trimming and J lost 7 bases; unmatched junction nucleotides: 7. CDR3 size: 16 residues. Per the germline V gene, CDR1 is MNHEY and CDR2 is SVGAGI. The chain's CDR3 is CASSYSTAGTGGEAFF. The CDR3, as DNA: TGTGCCAGCAGTTACTCGACGGCCGGGACAGGGGGTGAAGCTTTCTTT.

The rearrangement joins TRBV19 to TRBJ2-1; 7 bases agree with TRBD1. Germline V lookup: CDR1 LNHDA, CDR2 SQIVND (reference sequence). This CDR3 region has 15 residues. V lost 2 bases and J lost 5; bases outside the gene matches: 6. CDR3 protein: CASSIMAGGNNEQFF. The CDR3 nucleotides read TGTGCCAGTAGTATAATGGCAGGGGGAAACAATGAGCAGTTCTTC.